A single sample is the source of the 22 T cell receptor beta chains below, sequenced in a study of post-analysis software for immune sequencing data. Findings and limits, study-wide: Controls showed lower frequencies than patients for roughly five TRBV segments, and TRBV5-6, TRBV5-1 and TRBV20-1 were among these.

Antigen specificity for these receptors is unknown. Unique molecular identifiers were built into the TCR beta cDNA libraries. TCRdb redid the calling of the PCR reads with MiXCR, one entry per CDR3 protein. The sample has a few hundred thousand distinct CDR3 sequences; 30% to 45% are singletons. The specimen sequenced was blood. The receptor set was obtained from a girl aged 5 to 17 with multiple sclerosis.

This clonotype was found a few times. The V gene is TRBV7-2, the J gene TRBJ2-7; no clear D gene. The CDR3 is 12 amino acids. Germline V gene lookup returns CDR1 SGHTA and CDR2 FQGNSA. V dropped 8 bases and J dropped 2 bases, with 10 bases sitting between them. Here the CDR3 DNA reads TGTGCCAGCGGCCCTGACGCCTACGAGCAGTACTTC. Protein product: CASGPDAYEQYF.

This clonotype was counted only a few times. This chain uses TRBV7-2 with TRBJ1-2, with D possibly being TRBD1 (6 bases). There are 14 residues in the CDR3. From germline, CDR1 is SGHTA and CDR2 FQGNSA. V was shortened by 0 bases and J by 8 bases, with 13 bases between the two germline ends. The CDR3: CASSLARHTGGYTF. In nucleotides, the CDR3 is TGTGCCAGCAGCTTAGCGCGACATACAGGGGGCTACACCTTC.

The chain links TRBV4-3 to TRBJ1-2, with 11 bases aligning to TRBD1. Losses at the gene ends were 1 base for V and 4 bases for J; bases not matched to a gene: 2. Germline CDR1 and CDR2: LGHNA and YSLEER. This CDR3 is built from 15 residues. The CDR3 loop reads CASSQVDRGPYGYTF. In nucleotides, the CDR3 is TGCGCCAGCAGCCAAGTGGACAGGGGGCCCTATGGCTACACCTTC.

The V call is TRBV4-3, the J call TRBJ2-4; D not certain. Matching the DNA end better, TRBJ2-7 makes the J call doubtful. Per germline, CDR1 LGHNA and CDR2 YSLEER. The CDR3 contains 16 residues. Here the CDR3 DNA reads TGCGCCAGCAGCCAAGTCCACTCGGGTGGGTTGAACGAGCAGTACTTC. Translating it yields CASSQVHSGGLNEQYF.

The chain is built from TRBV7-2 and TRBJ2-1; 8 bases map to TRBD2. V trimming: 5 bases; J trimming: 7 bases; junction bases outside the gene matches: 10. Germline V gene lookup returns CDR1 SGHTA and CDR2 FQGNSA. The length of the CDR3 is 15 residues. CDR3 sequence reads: CASSPTGGNRNEQFF. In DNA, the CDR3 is TGTGCCAGCAGCCCGACGGGGGGGAATCGGAATGAGCAGTTCTTC. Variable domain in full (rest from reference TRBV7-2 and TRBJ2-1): GAGVSQSPSNKVTEKGKDVELRCDPISGHTALYWYRQSLGQGLEFLIYFQGNSAPDKSGLPSDRFSAERTGGSVSTLTIQRTQQEDSAVYLCASSPTGGNRNEQFFGPGTRLTVL.

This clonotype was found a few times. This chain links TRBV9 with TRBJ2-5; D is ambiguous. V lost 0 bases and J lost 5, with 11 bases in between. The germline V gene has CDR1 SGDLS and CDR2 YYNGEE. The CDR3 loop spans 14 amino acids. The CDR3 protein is CASSVGVQSETQYF. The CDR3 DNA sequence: TGTGCCAGCAGCGTAGGGGTCCAATCGGAGACCCAGTACTTC.

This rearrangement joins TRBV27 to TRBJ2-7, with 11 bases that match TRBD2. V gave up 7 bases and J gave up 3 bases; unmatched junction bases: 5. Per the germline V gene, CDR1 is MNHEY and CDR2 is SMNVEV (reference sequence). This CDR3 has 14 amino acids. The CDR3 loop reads CASKLAGGHYEQYF. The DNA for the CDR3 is TGTGCCAGCAAATTAGCGGGGGGGCACTACGAGCAGTACTTC.

Written as DNA, the CDR3 is TGTGCCAGCAGCGTAGCGGGCTTCTACAATGAGCAGTTCTTC. This sequence encodes CASSVAGFYNEQFF. The V gene is TRBV7-3, the J gene TRBJ2-1; 7 bases are shared with TRBD2. This CDR3 contains 14 residues. The ends lost 5 bases at V and 3 bases at J; junction bases unmatched: 4. Germline-derived CDR1 and CDR2 are SGHTA and FQGTGA.

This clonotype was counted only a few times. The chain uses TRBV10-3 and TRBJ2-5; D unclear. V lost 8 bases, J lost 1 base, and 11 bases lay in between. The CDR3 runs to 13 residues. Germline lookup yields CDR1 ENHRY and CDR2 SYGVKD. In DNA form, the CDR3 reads TGTGCCATCCGCCCCACGGCCCAAGAGACCCAGTACTTC. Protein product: CAIRPTAQETQYF.

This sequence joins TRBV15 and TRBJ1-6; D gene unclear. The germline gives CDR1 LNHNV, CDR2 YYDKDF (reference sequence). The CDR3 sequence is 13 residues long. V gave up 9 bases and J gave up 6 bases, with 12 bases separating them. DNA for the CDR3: TGTGCCACTCTTGGGCAGCCTAATTCACCCCTCCACTTT. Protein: CATLGQPNSPLHF. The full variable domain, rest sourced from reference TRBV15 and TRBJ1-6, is DAMVIQNPRYQVTQFGKPVTLSCSQTLNHNVMYWYQQKSSQAPKLLFHYYDKDFNNEADTPDNFQSRRPNTSFCFLDIRSPGLGDTAMYLCATLGQPNSPLHFGNGTRLTVT.

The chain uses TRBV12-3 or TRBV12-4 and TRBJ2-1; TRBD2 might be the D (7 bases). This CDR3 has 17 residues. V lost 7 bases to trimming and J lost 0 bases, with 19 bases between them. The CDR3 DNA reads TGTGCCAGCACCTCAACGAGGGGGGGGCCCTCCTACAATGAGCAGTTCTTC. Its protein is CASTSTRGGPSYNEQFF.

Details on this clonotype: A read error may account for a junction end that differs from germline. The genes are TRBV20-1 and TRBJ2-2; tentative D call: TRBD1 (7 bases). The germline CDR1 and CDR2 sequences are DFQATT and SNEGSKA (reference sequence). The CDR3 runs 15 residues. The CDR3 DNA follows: TGCAGTGCCAGGGGGGACGGGGGCAACACCGGGGAGCGGTTTTTT. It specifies CSARGDGGNTGERFF.

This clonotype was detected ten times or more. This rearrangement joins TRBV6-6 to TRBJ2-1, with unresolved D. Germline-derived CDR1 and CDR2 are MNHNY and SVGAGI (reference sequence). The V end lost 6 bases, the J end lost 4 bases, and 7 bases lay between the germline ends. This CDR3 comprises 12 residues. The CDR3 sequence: CASSHGYNEQFF. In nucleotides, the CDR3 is TGTGCCAGCAGCCACGGGTACAATGAGCAGTTCTTC.

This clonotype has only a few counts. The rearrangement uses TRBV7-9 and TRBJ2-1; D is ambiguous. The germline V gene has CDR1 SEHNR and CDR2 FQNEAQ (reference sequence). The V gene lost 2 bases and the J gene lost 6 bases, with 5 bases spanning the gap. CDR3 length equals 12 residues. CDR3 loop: CASSLMGNEQFF. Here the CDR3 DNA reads TGTGCCAGCAGCTTAATGGGCAATGAGCAGTTCTTC.

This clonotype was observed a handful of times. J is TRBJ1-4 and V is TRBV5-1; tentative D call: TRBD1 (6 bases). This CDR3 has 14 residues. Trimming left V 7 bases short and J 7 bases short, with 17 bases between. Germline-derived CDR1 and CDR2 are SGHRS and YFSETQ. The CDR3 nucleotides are TGCGCCAGCGGTTCGGGGCAGACAGGTGAAAAACTGTTTTTT. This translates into CASGSGQTGEKLFF.

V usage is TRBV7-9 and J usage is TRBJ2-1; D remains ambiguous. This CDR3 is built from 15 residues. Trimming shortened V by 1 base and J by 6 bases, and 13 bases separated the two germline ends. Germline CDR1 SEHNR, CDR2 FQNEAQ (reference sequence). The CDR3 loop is CASSLVGKGGNEQFF. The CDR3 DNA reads TGTGCCAGCAGCTTAGTAGGTAAGGGCGGCAATGAGCAGTTCTTC.

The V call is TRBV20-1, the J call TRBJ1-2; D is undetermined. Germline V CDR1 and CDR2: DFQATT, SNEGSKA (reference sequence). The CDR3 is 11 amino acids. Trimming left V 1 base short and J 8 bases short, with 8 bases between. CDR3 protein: CSARGLRGYTF. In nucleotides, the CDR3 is TGCAGTGCTAGAGGACTCCGGGGCTACACCTTC.

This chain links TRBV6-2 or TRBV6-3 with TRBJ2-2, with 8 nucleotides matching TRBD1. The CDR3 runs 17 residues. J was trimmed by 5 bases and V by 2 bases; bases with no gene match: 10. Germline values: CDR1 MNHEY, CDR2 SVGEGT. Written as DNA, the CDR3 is TGTGCCAGCAGTTACCTCCCCGGACAGGGTGGGACCGGGGAGCTGTTTTTT. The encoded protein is CASSYLPGQGGTGELFF.

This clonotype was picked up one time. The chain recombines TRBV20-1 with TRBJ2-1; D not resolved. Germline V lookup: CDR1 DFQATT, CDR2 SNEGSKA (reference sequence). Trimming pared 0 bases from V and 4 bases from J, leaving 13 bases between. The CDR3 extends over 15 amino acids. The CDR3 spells CSAREGNPTYNEQFF. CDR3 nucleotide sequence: TGCAGTGCTAGAGAGGGTAATCCCACGTACAATGAGCAGTTCTTC.

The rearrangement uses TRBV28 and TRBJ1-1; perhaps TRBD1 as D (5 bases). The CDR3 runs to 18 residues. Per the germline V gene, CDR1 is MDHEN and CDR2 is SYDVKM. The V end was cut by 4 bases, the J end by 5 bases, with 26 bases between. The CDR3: CASSSPFLGRGQGTEAFF. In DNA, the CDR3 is TGTGCCAGCAGTTCACCCTTTCTGGGTAGGGGCCAAGGGACTGAAGCTTTCTTT.

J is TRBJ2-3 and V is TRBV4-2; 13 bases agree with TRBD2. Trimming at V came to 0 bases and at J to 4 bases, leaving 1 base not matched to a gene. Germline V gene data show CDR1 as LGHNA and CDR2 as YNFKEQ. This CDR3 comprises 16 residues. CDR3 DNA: TGTGCCAGCAGCCAAGAGGGACTAGCGGGGTCAGATACGCAGTATTTT. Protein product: CASSQEGLAGSDTQYF.

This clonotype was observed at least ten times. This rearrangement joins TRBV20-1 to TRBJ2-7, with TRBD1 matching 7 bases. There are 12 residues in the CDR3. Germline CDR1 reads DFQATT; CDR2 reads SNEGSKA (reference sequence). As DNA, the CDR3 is TGCAGCGCCCGGACAGGAAGCTACGAGCAGTACTTC. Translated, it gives CSARTGSYEQYF.